This T cell receptor (beta chain) was captured by sequencing in a study of T cells in Graves' hyperthyroidism and ophthalmopathy. Study-level background: It was at initial diagnosis, before any treatment, that peripheral blood was collected.

Amplified TCR beta CDR3 regions derived from RNA transcripts. HTBI primers drove first-round RT-PCR of the TCR CDR3. TCRdb re-analysed the multiplex PCR reads in MiXCR, keeping a single row per CDR3 protein. Found here are more than 300,000 distinct CDR3 sequences, more than 11% of them singletons; the top ten hold 11%. Stable hyperthyroidism: no ophthalmopathy progression over 18 months of follow-up. Patients were excluded because of uncontrolled infection, other autoimmune disease, pregnancy or lactation. Germline V gene data show CDR1 as SGHDN and CDR2 as FVKESK. V was pared by 0 bases and J by 1 base, with 6 bases between. The length of the CDR3 is 14 residues. In its sample, this clonotype was seen a few times.

The sequence was collected from a woman in her sixties with Graves' hyperthyroidism. This chain links TRBV14 with TRBJ2-5; no clear D gene. Sequences were obtained from blood. CDR3 in amino acids: CASSQEWGQETQYF. Written as DNA, the CDR3 is TGTGCCAGCAGCCAAGAATGGGGCCAAGAGACCCAGTACTTC.